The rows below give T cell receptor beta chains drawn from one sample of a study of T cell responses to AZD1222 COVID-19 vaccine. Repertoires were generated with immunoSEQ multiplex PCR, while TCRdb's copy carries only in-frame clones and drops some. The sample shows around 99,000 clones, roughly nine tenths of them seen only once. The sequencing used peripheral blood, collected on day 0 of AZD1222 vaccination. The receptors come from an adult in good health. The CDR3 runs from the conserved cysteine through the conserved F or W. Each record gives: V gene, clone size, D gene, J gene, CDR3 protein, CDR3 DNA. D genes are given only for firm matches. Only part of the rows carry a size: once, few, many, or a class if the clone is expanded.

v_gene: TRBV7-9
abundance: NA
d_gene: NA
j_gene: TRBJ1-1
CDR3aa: CASSLARDSPLNTEAFF
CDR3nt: TGTGCCAGCAGCTTAGCCCGCGACAGTCCCCTGAACACTGAAGCTTTCTTT

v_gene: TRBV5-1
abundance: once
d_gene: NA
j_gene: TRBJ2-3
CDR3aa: CASSLDGVGSDTQYF
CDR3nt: TGCGCCAGCAGCTTGGACGGGGTGGGTTCAGATACGCAGTATTTT

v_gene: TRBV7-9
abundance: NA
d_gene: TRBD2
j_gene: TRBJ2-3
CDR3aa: CASSLSGTSTDTQYF
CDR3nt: TGTGCCAGCAGCCTTAGCGGGACTAGCACAGATACGCAGTATTTT

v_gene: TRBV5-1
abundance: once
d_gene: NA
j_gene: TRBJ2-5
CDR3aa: CASSLYGLQETQYF
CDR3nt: TGCGCCAGCAGCTTGTATGGGTTACAAGAGACCCAGTACTTC

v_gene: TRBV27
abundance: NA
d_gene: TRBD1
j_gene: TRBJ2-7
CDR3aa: CASSSGQGGLYEQYF
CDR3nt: TGTGCCAGCAGTTCAGGACAGGGGGGACTCTACGAGCAGTACTTC

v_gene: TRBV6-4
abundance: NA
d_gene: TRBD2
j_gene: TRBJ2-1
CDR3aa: CASSEADMSLAGGYEQFF
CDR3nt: TGTGCCAGCAGTGAAGCAGATATGTCGCTAGCGGGAGGATATGAGCAGTTCTTC

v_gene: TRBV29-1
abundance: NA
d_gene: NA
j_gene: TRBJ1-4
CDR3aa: CSVEGSGDEKLFF
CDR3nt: TGCAGCGTTGAAGGATCCGGGGACGAAAAACTGTTTTTT

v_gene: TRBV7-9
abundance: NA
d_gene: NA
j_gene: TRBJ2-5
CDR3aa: CASSLVGTTQYF
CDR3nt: TGTGCCAGCAGCTTAGTCGGGACCACCCAGTACTTC

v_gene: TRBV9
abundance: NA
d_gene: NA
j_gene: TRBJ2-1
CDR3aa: CASSRPGLFLEQFF
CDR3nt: TGTGCCAGCAGTAGACCGGGACTTTTTTTGGAGCAGTTCTTC

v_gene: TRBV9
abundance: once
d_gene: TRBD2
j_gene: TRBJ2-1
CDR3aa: CASSVGLAGPYNEQFF
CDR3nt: TGTGCCAGCAGCGTCGGACTAGCGGGACCCTACAATGAGCAGTTCTTC

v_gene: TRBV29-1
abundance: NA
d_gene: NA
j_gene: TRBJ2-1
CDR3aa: CSVGEFWGNEQFF
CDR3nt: TGCAGCGTTGGGGAATTTTGGGGCAATGAGCAGTTCTTC

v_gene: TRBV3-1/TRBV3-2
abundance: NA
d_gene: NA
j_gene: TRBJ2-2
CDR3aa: CASSRREYGELFF
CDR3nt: TGTGCCAGCAGCCGCAGGGAGTACGGGGAGCTGTTTTTT

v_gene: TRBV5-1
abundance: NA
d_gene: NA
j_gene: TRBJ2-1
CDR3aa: CASSLGQGSYNEQFF
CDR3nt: TGCGCCAGCAGCTTGGGGCAGGGATCGTACAATGAGCAGTTCTTC

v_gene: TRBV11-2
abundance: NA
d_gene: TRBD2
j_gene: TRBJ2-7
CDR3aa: CASSLGASGGAF
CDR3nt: TGTGCCAGCAGCTTAGGCGCTAGCGGGGGGGCTTTC

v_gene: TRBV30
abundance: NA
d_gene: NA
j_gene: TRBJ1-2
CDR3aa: CAWSVNVGGYTF
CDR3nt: TGTGCCTGGAGTGTAAACGTGGGTGGCTACACCTTC

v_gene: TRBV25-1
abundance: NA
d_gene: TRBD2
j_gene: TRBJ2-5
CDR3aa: CASSLRRERETQYF
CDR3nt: TGTGCCAGCAGCCTGAGGCGGGAGCGTGAGACCCAGTACTTC

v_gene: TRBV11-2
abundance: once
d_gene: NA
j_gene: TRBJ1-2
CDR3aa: CASSLGLANYGYTF
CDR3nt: TGTGCCAGCAGCTTGGGGCTAGCTAACTATGGCTACACCTTC

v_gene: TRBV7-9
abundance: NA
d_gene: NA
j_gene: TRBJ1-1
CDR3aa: CASDIANTEAFF
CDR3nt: TGTGCCAGCGACATCGCGAACACTGAAGCTTTCTTT

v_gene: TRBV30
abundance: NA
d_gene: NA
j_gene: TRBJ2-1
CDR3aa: CAWRAPGLAYNEQFF
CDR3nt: TGTGCCTGGAGGGCACCGGGACTGGCCTATAATGAGCAGTTCTTC

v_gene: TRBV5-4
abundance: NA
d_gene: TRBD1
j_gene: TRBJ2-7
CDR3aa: CASSLGQGLYEQYF
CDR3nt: TGTGCCAGCAGCTTGGGACAGGGCTTATACGAGCAGTACTTC